Below are 6 T cell receptor beta chains sequenced from a single sample in a study of glioma-infiltrating T cells after dendritic cell vaccination (dated by TCRdb to about 2016). The library was generated by the immunoSEQ multiplex PCR assay. What TCRdb holds here is the immuneACCESS table cut down to in-frame rearrangements. Part of the clones is not present; checked against another copy, under half of the missing clones reflect an unresolved V gene, and the others are unexplained. The sample has approximately 85,000 clones on record, 85% of them singletons. The ten largest account for about 9.3% of the sample. This sample's time point label indicates: after dendritic cell vaccination, including at tumor progression/relapse. The input for sequencing was blood, taken after dendritic cell vaccination. The source is a human donor with glioblastoma.

This clone has a single count. This chain joins TRBV5-6 and TRBJ1-5; 12 bases match TRBD1. This CDR3 is built from 17 residues. The V and J ends lost 8 bases and 7 bases, in that order; junction bases with no gene match: 16. Germline V gives CDR1 SGHDT, CDR2 YYEEEE. This chain's CDR3 is CARIRDRGHFGRQPQHF. In DNA, the CDR3 is TGTGCCAGGATCCGGGACAGGGGGCATTTTGGGCGCCAGCCCCAGCATTTT.

CDR3 DNA sequence: TGCAGCGTTGCAGGGTTTCAAAATGAAAAACTGTTTTTT. Translation gives CSVAGFQNEKLFF. This chain connects TRBV29-1 to TRBJ1-4; tentatively, D is TRBD1 (5 bases). V was shortened by 4 bases and J by 5 bases, with 11 bases between the two germline ends. Germline CDR1 SQVTM, CDR2 ANQGSEA. The CDR3 contains 13 residues.

This clone was detected a few times. The chain combines TRBV5-6 with TRBJ2-1; a weak D match, TRBD1 (5 bases). The CDR3 has 16 amino acids. The V gene's germline CDR1 is SGHDT and CDR2 YYEEEE. Trimming cost V 2 bases and J 8 bases, with 20 bases left between them. As DNA, the CDR3 is TGTGCCAGCAGCTTAGGGGAACCTCCCATACTCGATGAGCAGTTCTTC. It specifies CASSLGEPPILDEQFF.

The rearrangement joins TRBV19 to TRBJ2-5; TRBD2 agrees at 9 bases. V lost 0 bases and J lost 4; bases outside the gene matches: 0. There are 14 residues in the CDR3. The V gene's germline CDR1 is LNHDA and CDR2 SQIVND (reference sequence). The CDR3 coding sequence is TGTGCCAGTAGTATAGATAGCGGGGGAGAGACCCAGTACTTC. Protein sequence: CASSIDSGGETQYF.

The chain joins TRBV25-1 to TRBJ2-1, with 11 bases fitting TRBD2. CDR1 and CDR2 (germline): MGHDK, SYGVNS. The trim removed 6 bases at V and 6 bases at J, leaving 13 bases unmatched. The CDR3 totals 17 residues. The CDR3 nucleotides read TGTGCCAGCAGCGACCCACATCTAGCGGGGGGTCTCAATGAGCAGTTCTTC. Amino acid sequence: CASSDPHLAGGLNEQFF.

V and J are TRBV7-2 and TRBJ2-7; TRBD2 agrees at 12 bases. The ends lost 3 bases at V and 2 bases at J; junction bases unmatched: 5. This CDR3 comprises 16 residues. Germline CDR1 and CDR2: SGHTA and FQGNSA. This chain's CDR3 is CASSFGASGGAYEQYF. Here the CDR3 DNA reads TGTGCCAGCAGCTTTGGGGCTAGCGGGGGGGCCTACGAGCAGTACTTC.